A selection of T cell receptor beta chains follows, all from one sample in a study of early T cells in non-severe SARS-CoV-2 infection. TCRdb re-analysed the 5' RACE reads in MiXCR, keeping a single row per CDR3 protein. The sample carries under 45,000 distinct CDR3 sequences, 5% to 6% recorded once. The starting material was whole blood, obtained at baseline. Receptor source: an adult who was a healthcare worker with PCR-confirmed SARS-CoV-2 infection or an uninfected control (not recorded which). The CDR3 runs from the conserved cysteine through the conserved F or W. A D gene is named only where the DNA matches it firmly. Size tells how often a clone was seen (once, few, many) or the class of an expanded clone, and some rows leave it out.

TRBD2 | TRBJ2-5 | many | TRBV20-1 | TGCAGTGCCCTTAGCGGGAGCAAGACCCAGTACTTC | CSALSGSKTQYF
- | TRBJ1-3 | many | TRBV7-2 | TGTGCCAGCAGCTTAGATGGGACTACTGGAAACACCATATATTTT | CASSLDGTTGNTIYF
TRBD1 | TRBJ1-2 | few | TRBV5-5 | TGTGCCAGCAGCCCTTACAGGACAGGGGGCGCCGATGGCTACACCTTC | CASSPYRTGGADGYTF
- | TRBJ2-5 | many | TRBV19 | TGTGCCAGTAGCCAGGGGAGGGAGGATACCCAGTACTTC | CASSQGREDTQYF
- | TRBJ1-1 | few | TRBV5-1 | TGCGCCAGCAGCTTGGGTGTAGGTTTGAACACTGAAGCTTTCTTT | CASSLGVGLNTEAFF
TRBD2 | TRBJ2-7 | few | TRBV4-1 | TGCGCCAGCAGCCCGCTATTCCCGGGGGGAACCTACGAGCAGTACTTC | CASSPLFPGGTYEQYF
- | TRBJ2-1 | many | TRBV20-1 | TGCAGTGCTAGCCCCAGCGGACGTCTGAATGAGCAGTTCTTC | CSASPSGRLNEQFF
TRBD2 | TRBJ2-3 | many | TRBV6-1 | TGTGCCAGCCGTAGCGGGATCGGCGCAGATACGCAGTATTTT | CASRSGIGADTQYF
- | TRBJ2-1 | many | TRBV9 | TGTGCCAGCAGCCCCCGACTAGGGTCCTACAATGAGCAGTTCTTC | CASSPRLGSYNEQFF
- | TRBJ2-6 | - | TRBV7-8 | TGTGCCAGCACCCAAGGCACTAGGTTTGGGGCCAACGTCCTGACTTTC | CASTQGTRFGANVLTF
TRBD2 | TRBJ2-7 | few | TRBV20-1 | TGCAGTGCTATCGGGCCTAGCGGGAGTATTCTGTACGAGCAGTACTTC | CSAIGPSGSILYEQYF
TRBD1 | TRBJ1-5 | few | TRBV6-1 | TGTGCCAGCACCCCGACAGGGGGAGACAATCAGCCCCAGCATTTT | CASTPTGGDNQPQHF
- | TRBJ2-5 | many | TRBV11-2 | TGTGCCAGCAGCTTGAAACCGGGACTTCAGCAAGAGACCCAGTACTTC | CASSLKPGLQQETQYF
- | TRBJ1-1 | many | TRBV6-5 | TGTGCCAGCAGTTACTCCGGGGGGACTGAAGCTTTCTTT | CASSYSGGTEAFF
TRBD1 | TRBJ1-3 | many | TRBV11-3 | TGTGCCAGCCGGGGACCTGCCATCAGGGGGGATGGAAACACCATATATTTT | CASRGPAIRGDGNTIYF
- | TRBJ2-2 | many | TRBV6-5 | TGTGCCAGCAGTTACGGGGGTAGAACCGGGGAGCTGTTTTTT | CASSYGGRTGELFF
- | TRBJ2-1 | - | TRBV28 | TGTGCCAGCAGTTCACTAGAGGGAGCGGGCGAGCAGTTCTTC | CASSSLEGAGEQFF
TRBD2 | TRBJ2-7 | few | TRBV12-3/TRBV12-4 | TGTGCCAGCAGTTTTCAGCGGGAGACGTCCGAGCAGTACTTC | CASSFQRETSEQYF
- | TRBJ1-1 | many | TRBV7-9 | TGTGCCAGCACCTCCCGAGGGACTGAAGCTTTCTTT | CASTSRGTEAFF
- | TRBJ2-1 | many | TRBV16 | TGTGCCAGCAGCCAAGGTCGGGCAGGGAATGAGCAGTTCTTC | CASSQGRAGNEQFF
- | TRBJ1-1 | many | TRBV28 | TGTGCCAGCATAGCTCGGGAGACTGGGGCTTTCTTT | CASIARETGAFF
TRBD2 | TRBJ2-3 | few | TRBV29-1 | TGCAGCGCTGGGACTAGTCGTGGAGCAGATACGCAGTATTTT | CSAGTSRGADTQYF
- | TRBJ2-3 | - | TRBV7-2 | TGTGCCAGTAGCAGAGGCAGAGATACGCAGTATTTT | CASSRGRDTQYF
- | TRBJ1-1 | many | TRBV13 | TGTGCCAGCGGCAACCGGGACGGACTTGCCATGAACACTGAAGCTTTCTTT | CASGNRDGLAMNTEAFF
TRBD1 | TRBJ1-2 | many | TRBV28 | TGTGCCAGCGAACCGCCCGGGACAGGGGTCCAAAACTATGGCTACACCTTC | CASEPPGTGVQNYGYTF
TRBD2 | TRBJ2-3 | many | TRBV10-3 | TGTGCCATCAGTGAACCGGGACTAGCGGGAGCAGATACGCAGTATTTT | CAISEPGLAGADTQYF
- | TRBJ2-3 | many | TRBV7-7 | TGTGCCAGCAGCTTGGGGGCTAGCACAGATACGCAGTATTTT | CASSLGASTDTQYF